This TCR beta chain stems from a study of blood T cells in healthy people across ages. The V and J ends lost 1 base and 7 bases respectively, with 7 bases between them. This CDR3 has 13 amino acids. CDR1 and CDR2 from the germline V gene are SEHNR and FQNEAQ (reference sequence). The authors ran a second PCR of about 7 to 11 cycles using a sample-barcoded 5' primer and a J-beta primer mix. TCRdb itself ran the 5' RACE reads through MiXCR, one entry per CDR3 protein. This table holds around 690,000 distinct CDR3 sequences, roughly 58% found once. The sample was blood. The V gene is TRBV7-9, the J gene TRBJ1-4; D not resolved. This TCR was sampled from a man aged 55-75 years in good health. The DNA for the CDR3 is TGTGCCAGCAGCTTAGTATTGGGTGAAAAACTGTTTTTT. It is translated as CASSLVLGEKLFF. Full variable domain (missing parts from reference TRBV7-9 and TRBJ1-4): DTGVSQNPRHKITKRGQNVTFRCDPISEHNRLYWYRQTLGQGPEFLTYFQNEAQLEKSRLLSDRFSAERPKGSFSTLEIQRTEQGDSAMYLCASSLVLGEKLFFGSGTQLSVL.